The present T cell receptor (beta chain) was sequenced within a study of T cells after yellow fever vaccination. Study-wide findings and caveats: Most clones from primary vaccination resurfaced after the booster (around 95% CD4, over 75% CD8). Contamination by abundant bulk-population clonotypes could be present in FACS-sorted repertoires.

Germline CDR1 and CDR2: SGHRS and YFSETQ. The ends were cut back, 1 base at V and 1 base at J, with 11 bases in the middle. The CDR3 is 15 amino acids. UMIs were added to TCR cDNA along with a universal primer site when it was made by 5'RACE template switching. TCRdb fed the 5' RACE reads into MiXCR, producing one record per CDR3 protein. This sample yields roughly 250,000 distinct CDR3 sequences, of which 13% are seen a single time; 0.4% to 0.55% belongs to the top ten. This clonotype was detected a few times. Antigen specificity is unknown. This chain links TRBV5-1 with TRBJ1-1; D is perhaps TRBD1 (6 bases). This TCR was sampled from a man under 40 who received the YFV17D yellow fever vaccine. This specimen consisted of CD4+ T cells sorted from PBMCs, obtained 45 days after the yellow fever booster vaccination. In nucleotides, the CDR3 is TGCGCCAGCAGCTTGCAAAAGACAGGGAACACTGAAGCTTTCTTT. Its protein is CASSLQKTGNTEAFF.